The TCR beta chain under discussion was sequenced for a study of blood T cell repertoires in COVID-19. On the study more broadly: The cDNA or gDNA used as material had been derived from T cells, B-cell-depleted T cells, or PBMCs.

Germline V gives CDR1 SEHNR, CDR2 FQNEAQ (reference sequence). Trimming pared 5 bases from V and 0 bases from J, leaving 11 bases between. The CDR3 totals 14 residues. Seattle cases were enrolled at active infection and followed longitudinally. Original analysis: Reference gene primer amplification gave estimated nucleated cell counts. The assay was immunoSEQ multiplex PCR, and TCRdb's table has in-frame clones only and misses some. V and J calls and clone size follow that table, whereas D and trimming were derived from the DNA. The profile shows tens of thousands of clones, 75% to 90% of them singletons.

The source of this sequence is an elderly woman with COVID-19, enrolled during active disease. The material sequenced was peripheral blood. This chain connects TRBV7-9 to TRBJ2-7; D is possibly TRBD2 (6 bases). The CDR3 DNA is TGTGCCAGCAGCGGAGGCGGGACCTCCTACGAGCAGTACTTC. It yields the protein CASSGGGTSYEQYF.